This paragraph covers one T cell receptor (beta chain) sequence. What this receptor recognizes is not known. Each CD8+ T cell subset was flow-sorted in triplicate, and 300,000 or so cells per subset were placed directly into RLT lysis buffer. Standard density gradient centrifugation was used to isolate peripheral blood mononuclear cells from buffy coats. An RNeasy Mini Kit was used to extract total RNA from the sorted cells. This entry belongs to a study of CXCR3-negative and CXCR3-positive naive CD8 T cells (dated by TCRdb to about 2019). With respect to the entire study: In total, some 150 million TRB reads were obtained, corresponding to roughly 1.5 +/- 0.3 million reads per library. Diversity and physicochemical repertoire analyses were performed on about ten donors pooled from two independent experiments. TRBV-TRBJ cluster analysis included naive subsets from 5 or 6 donors and memory cells from 3 donors.

The run used a NextSeq 550. The Human TCR Profiling Kit (MiLaboratory) was used to make UMI-labeled 5' RACE TRB cDNA libraries. cDNA synthesis used the entire amount of extracted RNA, and PCR amplification then used the entire amount of cDNA produced. Libraries were prepared in parallel using an identical number of PCR cycles. The study's processing was this. About 53,000 +/- 9,400 unique UMI-labeled TRB cDNA molecules per library were extracted with MIGEC and MiXCR, with at least two reads per UMI required. On average, each library contained approximately 40,000 +/- 10,000 functional in-frame TRB CDR3 nucleotide clonotypes without stop codons. After downsampling to 5000 UMI-labeled TRB molecules per sample, diversity metrics, including normalized Shannon-Wiener and Chao1, were computed in VDJtools. For the central five CDR3 residues, VDJtools calculated physicochemical properties weighted by clonotype size, namely interaction energy, strength, volume and Kidera factor 4. TCRdb reprocessed the reads, and each CDR3 protein sequence is entered once, without DNA. TCRdb's processing, not the study's, gives the V and J calls here. The table for this sample lists about 38,000 distinct CDR3 sequences. Roughly 14% of the sample is in the top ten clones.

The CDR3 starts with the cysteine, ends with the phenylalanine, and has 14 residues. The protein alone is recorded here. According to the germline V gene (reference sequence), CDR1 reads DFQATT and CDR2 reads SNEGSKA. The paper as a whole reports these results and caveats: Similar TRBV-TRBJ usage was shown by naive CXCR3-negative and CXCR3-positive cells from the same donor, whereas distinct patterns were shown by memory cells. Both naive subsets had comparably high repertoire diversity, while memory CD8+ T cells had much lower repertoire diversity. Freshly isolated PBMCs were used for most assays because CXCR3 expression partially decreased after cryopreservation. Because surface CD5, which is linked to self-reactivity in mice, was comparable between the naive subsets, TCR interaction strength was also inferred from TRB CDR3 physicochemical properties.

Material: memory CD8+ T cells from blood. Taken with the paper, the label for cell subset or site translates to: conventional CD8+ memory T cells (TMEM), sorted as controls. The rearranged segments are TRBV20-1 and TRBJ1-1; checking the TCRdb D call of TRBD1 is not possible without DNA. The sequence was collected from a human donor in good health. Some clones in this sample may be carry-over from other donors' samples. The encoded CDR3 is CSAEDMLGQNEAFF.